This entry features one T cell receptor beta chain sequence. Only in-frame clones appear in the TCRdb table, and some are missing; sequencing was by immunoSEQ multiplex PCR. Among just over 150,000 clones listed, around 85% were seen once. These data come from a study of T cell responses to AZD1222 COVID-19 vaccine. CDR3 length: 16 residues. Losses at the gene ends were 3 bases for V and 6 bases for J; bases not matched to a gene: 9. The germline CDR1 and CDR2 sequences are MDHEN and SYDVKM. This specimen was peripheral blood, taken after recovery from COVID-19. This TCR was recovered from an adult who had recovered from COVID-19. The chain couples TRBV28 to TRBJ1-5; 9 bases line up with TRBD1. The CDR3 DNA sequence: TGTGCCAGCAGTTTTACGGGGGGACAGGGTCTTCAGCCCCAGCATTTT. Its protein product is CASSFTGGQGLQPQHF.